Detailed here is one TCR beta chain. Its antigen is currently not known. One base away there is no much larger clone; base qualities are not given. The germline V gene (reference sequence) gives CDR1 as SGHNT and CDR2 as YYREEE. V is cut back by 1 base and J by 5 bases, with 10 bases in the junction unmatched. The CDR3 holds 17 amino acids from the cysteine to the phenylalanine. The CDR3 DNA has 51 bases and is translated from base 1. The entry originates in a study of STAT5B mutations in CD4+ large granular lymphocyte leukemia (dated by TCRdb to 2021 to 2024). In terms of the full investigation: Among healthy controls, the CDR3 'QG' motif was associated with a particular HLA allele. TCRbeta repertoires of CD4+ T-cell large granular lymphocyte leukemia patients were compared with those of healthy blood donors. The purity of purified fractions was confirmed by flow cytometry on FACSCanto II or FACSVerse to exceed 95% among lymphocytes.

The immunoSEQ assay at survey resolution was applied to genomic DNA for sequencing of TCRbeta rearrangements. On the study's bioinformatics: In the TCR sequencing data, the lowest productive clonotype frequency that could be detected was 2.59 x 10-5. Only productive TCRbeta rearrangements, defined as complete and in-frame sequences, were included in the analyses. Simpson clonality, calculated in the immunoSEQ Analyzer version 3.0, was used as the measure of sample clonality. Clones were binned by frequency as very rare, small, medium, large (1-20%) or hyperexpanded (>20%). Generation probabilities were estimated with OLGA 1.2.3, V-gene circos plots were made with VDJtools, specificities were looked up in VDJdb, and CDR3 motifs were identified with GLIPH. This is the immuneACCESS table as TCRdb keeps it, with only in-frame sequences that have V and J called. A part of the clones is gone; compared with another copy, unresolved V genes explain less than half, and the rest is unexplained. V, J and clone size are taken as reported in that table, and D and trimming were inferred from the DNA itself. Within this sample are fewer than 45,000 clones, with approximately 84% of them counted one time only. The top ten clonotypes cover around 0.37% of the sample.

Study-wide findings and limitations: Enrichment of TRBV06-family usage was observed among the top patient clones (8/27) relative to healthy controls (2/35). Data were not HLA-matched; higher clonality in CD4+ versus CD8+ T-LGLL could reflect the relatively small sample size. Main leukemic clonotypes were private to each patient, although roughly 26% appeared at low frequency in other patients' non-leukemic repertoires. CD4-sorted patient repertoires appeared more clonal than healthy CD4+ repertoires, and this difference persisted after removing the putative leukemic clones.

The healthy controls were over 30 blood donors, and the buffy coats of these donors were supplied by the Finnish Red Cross blood service. All TCR-sequenced material derived from peripheral blood: patient blood samples and healthy donor buffy coats. Peripheral blood mononuclear cells were isolated by Ficoll-Hypaque gradient centrifugation. Magnetic purification was used to isolate CD4+ cells from the buffy coats of the healthy controls. Genomic DNA was extracted with the Gentra Puregene Cell and Tissue kit and quantified on a Qubit 2.0 fluorometer. The receptor was isolated from a human donor in good health. The sequence links TRBV5-4 to TRBJ2-1, with TRBD2 identical over 9 junction bases. The sample comprised CD4+ T cells from blood buffy coats. CDR3 loop: CASSLLGLAGGDNEQFF. The DNA sequence follows: TGTGCCAGCAGCTTGTTAGGTTTGGCGGGAGGGGACAATGAGCAGTTCTTC. Joined to the reference TRBV5-4 and TRBJ2-1 proteins, this CDR3 gives the full variable domain: ETGVTQSPTHLIKTRGQQVTLRCSSQSGHNTVSWYQQALGQGPQFIFQYYREEENGRGNFPPRFSGLQFPNYSSELNVNALELDDSALYLCASSLLGLAGGDNEQFFGPGTRLTVL.